This T cell receptor beta chain was captured by sequencing in a study of identical twins. This CDR3 contains 19 residues. CDR1 and CDR2 (germline): SGHRS, YFSETQ. The J segment lost 1 base and the V segment lost 0 bases, leaving 10 bases of the junction unmatched. TCRdb redid the calling of the 5' RACE reads with MiXCR, one entry per CDR3 protein. The sample consists of 250,000 or so distinct CDR3 sequences, about 8.3% of them appearing once. The sample was also reused in another study, on yellow fever vaccine responses in identical twins.

V is TRBV5-1 and J is TRBJ2-7; the match to TRBD2 covers 13 bases. The source is a woman younger than 35 in good health. The sample consisted of CD8+ T cells sorted from blood. The CDR3 DNA sequence: TGCGCCAGCAGCTTGGTAGAAACTAGCGGGAGGGCCACGTCCTACGAGCAGTACTTC. As protein: CASSLVETSGRATSYEQYF.